Detailed here is one T cell receptor beta chain. CDR1 and CDR2 (germline): SGHTA, FQGNSA. The CDR3 totals 16 residues. V shed 2 bases, J shed 0 bases, and the junction held 5 bases outside the gene matches. The sample belongs to a study of shared clonotypes between healthy human individuals. TCRdb's table, derived via immunoSEQ multiplex PCR, lists solely in-frame clones and lacks some. The sample has 550,000 to 800,000 clones; roughly 91% are singletons. V usage is TRBV7-2 and J usage is TRBJ2-5, with 8 bases that match TRBD2. The specimen was memory CD8+ T cells from PBMCs. Sample subset: CD45RO+ cells pooled with CCR7-negative TemRA cells. The clonotype comes from a man aged 18-30 years in good health. Some clones in this sample may be carry-over from other donors' samples. The CDR3 DNA sequence: TGTGCCAGCAGCTTATTCAGCGGGAGTTACCAAGAGACCCAGTACTTC. Translation: CASSLFSGSYQETQYF.